This T cell receptor (beta chain) was obtained from a study of T cells in localized non-small cell lung cancer. Regarding this clone: Its antigen remains unknown.

This table comes from immunoSEQ multiplex PCR, and its TCRdb copy is limited to in-frame clones, with some not included. The data contain approximately 76,000 clones, more than 70% of them singletons. The germline V and J ends were trimmed by 8 bases and 1 base, with 11 bases remaining between them. Germline V gene data show CDR1 as SQVTM and CDR2 as ANQGSEA. The CDR3 spans 12 residues. Overall study results and limits: An association was observed between higher blood T cell density and longer overall survival. Only one tumor region was sequenced, so heterogeneity remains possible.

The clonotype was recovered from a female donor aged 60 or older with stage I lung adenocarcinoma. The chain links TRBV29-1 to TRBJ1-1; perhaps TRBD1 as D (5 bases). The source was peripheral blood, collected before any cancer treatment. The CDR3 region is CSHLQENTEAFF. CDR3 sequence (DNA): TGCAGCCACCTACAGGAGAACACTGAAGCTTTCTTT.